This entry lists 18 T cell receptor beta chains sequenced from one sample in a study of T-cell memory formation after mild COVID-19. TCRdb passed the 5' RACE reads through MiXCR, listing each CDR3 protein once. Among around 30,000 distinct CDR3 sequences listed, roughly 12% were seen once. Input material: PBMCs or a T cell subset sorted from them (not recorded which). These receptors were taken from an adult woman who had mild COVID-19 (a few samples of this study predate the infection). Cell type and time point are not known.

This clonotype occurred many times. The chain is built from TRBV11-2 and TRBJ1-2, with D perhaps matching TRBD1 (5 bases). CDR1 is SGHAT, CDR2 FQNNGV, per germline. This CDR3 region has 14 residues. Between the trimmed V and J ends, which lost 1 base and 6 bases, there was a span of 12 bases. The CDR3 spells CASSLVGGVNGYTF. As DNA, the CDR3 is TGTGCCAGCAGCTTAGTGGGGGGAGTGAATGGCTACACCTTC.

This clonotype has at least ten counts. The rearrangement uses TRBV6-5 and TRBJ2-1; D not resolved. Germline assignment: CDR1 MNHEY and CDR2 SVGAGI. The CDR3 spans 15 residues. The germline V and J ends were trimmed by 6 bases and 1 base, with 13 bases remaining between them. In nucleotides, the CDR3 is TGTGCCAGCAGGGTCAGGTACCCGTCCTACAATGAGCAGTTCTTC. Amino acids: CASRVRYPSYNEQFF.

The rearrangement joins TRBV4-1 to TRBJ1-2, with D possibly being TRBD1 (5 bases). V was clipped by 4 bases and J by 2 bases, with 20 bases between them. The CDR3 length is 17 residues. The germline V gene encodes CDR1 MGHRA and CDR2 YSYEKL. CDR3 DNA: TGCGCCAGCAGCCTTAGGGCTCATAGTGGGGCGAACTATGGCTACACCTTC. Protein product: CASSLRAHSGANYGYTF.

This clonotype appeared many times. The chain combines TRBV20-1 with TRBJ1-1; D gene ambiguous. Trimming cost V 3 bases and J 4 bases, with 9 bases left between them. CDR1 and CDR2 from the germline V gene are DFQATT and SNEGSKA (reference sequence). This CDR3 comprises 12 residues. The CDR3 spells CSARKIRTEAFF. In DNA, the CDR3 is TGCAGTGCTAGGAAAATCCGCACTGAAGCTTTCTTT.

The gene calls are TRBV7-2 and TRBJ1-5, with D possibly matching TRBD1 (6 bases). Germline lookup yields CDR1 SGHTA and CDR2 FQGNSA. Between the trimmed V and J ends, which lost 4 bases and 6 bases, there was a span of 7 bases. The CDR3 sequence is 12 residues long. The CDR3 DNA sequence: TGTGCCAGCAGCTCGACAGGTCAGCCCCAGCATTTT. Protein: CASSSTGQPQHF. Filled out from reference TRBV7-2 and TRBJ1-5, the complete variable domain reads GAGVSQSPSNKVTEKGKDVELRCDPISGHTALYWYRQSLGQGLEFLIYFQGNSAPDKSGLPSDRFSAERTGGSVSTLTIQRTQQEDSAVYLCASSSTGQPQHFGDGTRLSIL.

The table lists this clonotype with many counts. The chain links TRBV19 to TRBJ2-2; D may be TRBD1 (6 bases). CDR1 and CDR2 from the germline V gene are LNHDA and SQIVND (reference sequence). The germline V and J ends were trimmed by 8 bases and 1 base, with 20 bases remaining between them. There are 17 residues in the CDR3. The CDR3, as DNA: TGTGCCAGTCTTCCCTGGGGGCAGGGAGAGAACACCGGGGAGCTGTTTTTT. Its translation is CASLPWGQGENTGELFF.

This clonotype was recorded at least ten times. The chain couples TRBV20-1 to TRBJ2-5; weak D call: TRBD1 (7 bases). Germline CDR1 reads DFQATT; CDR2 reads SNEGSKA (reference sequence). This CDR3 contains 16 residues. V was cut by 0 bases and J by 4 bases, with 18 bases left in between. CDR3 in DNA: TGCAGTGCTAGAGATCCTTGGGACTCAGGGGGAGAGACCCAGTACTTC. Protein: CSARDPWDSGGETQYF.

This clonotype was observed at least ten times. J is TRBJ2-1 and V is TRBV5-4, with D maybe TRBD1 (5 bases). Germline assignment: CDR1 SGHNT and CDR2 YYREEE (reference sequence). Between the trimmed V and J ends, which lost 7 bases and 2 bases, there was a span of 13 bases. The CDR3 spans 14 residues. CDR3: CASLKQETYNEQFF. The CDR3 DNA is TGTGCCAGCTTAAAACAGGAGACCTACAATGAGCAGTTCTTC.

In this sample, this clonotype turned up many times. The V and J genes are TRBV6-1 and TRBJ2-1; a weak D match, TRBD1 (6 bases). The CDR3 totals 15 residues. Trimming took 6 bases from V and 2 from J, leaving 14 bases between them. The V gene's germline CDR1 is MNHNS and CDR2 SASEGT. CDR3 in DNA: TGTGCCAGCAGCCGGGACACCTCGGCCTACAATGAGCAGTTCTTC. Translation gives CASSRDTSAYNEQFF.

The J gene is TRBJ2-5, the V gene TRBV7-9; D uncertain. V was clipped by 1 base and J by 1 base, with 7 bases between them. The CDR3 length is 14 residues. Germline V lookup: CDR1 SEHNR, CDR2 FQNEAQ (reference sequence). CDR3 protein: CASSLVNGQETQYF. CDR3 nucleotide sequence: TGTGCCAGCAGCTTAGTAAACGGCCAAGAGACCCAGTACTTC. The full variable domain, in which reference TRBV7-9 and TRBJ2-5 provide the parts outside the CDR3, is DTGVSQNPRHKITKRGQNVTFRCDPISEHNRLYWYRQTLGQGPEFLTYFQNEAQLEKSRLLSDRFSAERPKGSFSTLEIQRTEQGDSAMYLCASSLVNGQETQYFGPGTRLLVL.

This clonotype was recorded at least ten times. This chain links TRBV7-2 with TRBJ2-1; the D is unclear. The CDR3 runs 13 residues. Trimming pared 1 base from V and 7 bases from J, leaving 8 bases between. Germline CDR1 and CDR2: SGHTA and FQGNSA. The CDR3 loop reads CASSLDQLNEQFF. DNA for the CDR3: TGTGCCAGCAGCTTAGATCAGCTGAATGAGCAGTTCTTC.

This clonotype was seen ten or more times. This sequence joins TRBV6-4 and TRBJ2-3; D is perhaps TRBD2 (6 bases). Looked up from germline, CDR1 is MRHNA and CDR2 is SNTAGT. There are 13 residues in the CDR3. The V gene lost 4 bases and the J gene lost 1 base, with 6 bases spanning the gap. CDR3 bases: TGTGCCAGCAGTGCGGGAGGCACAGATACGCAGTATTTT. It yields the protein CASSAGGTDTQYF.

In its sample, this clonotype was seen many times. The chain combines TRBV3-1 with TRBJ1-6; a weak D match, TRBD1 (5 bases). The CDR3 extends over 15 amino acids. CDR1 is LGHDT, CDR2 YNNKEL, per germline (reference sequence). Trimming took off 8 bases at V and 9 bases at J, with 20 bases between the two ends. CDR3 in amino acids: CASQPWVGGSSPLHF. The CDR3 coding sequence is TGTGCCAGCCAACCGTGGGTGGGGGGTAGTTCACCCCTCCACTTT.

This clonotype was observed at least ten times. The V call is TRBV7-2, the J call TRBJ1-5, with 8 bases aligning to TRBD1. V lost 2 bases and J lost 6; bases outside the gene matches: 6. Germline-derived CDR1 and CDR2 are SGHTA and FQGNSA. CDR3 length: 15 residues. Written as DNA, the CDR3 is TGTGCCAGCAGCTTAAACAGGGGGATGGGTCAGCCCCAGCATTTT. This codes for CASSLNRGMGQPQHF.

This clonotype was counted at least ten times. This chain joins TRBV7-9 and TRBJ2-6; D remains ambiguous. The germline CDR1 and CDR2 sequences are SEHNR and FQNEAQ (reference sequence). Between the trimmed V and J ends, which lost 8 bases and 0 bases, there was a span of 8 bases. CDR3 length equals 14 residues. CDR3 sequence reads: CASFLFSGANVLTF. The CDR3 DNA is TGTGCCAGCTTCCTCTTCTCTGGGGCCAACGTCCTGACTTTC.

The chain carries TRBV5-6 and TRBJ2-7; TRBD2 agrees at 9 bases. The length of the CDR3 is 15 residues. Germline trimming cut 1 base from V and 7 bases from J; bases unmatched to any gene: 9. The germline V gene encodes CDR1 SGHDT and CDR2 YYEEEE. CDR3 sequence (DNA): TGTGCCAGCAGCTTGTCGGGGACTAGCCGTGGGGAGCAGTACTTC. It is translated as CASSLSGTSRGEQYF.

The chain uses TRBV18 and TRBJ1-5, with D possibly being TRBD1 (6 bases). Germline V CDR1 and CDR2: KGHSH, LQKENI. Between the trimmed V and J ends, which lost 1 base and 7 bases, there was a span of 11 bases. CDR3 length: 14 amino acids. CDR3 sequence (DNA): TGTGCCAGCTCACCACGGGACACAAGGCAGCCCCAGCATTTT. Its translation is CASSPRDTRQPQHF. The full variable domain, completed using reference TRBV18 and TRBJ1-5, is NAGVMQNPRHLVRRRGQEARLRCSPMKGHSHVYWYRQLPEEGLKFMVYLQKENIIDESGMPKERFSAEFPKEGPSILRIQQVVRGDSAAYFCASSPRDTRQPQHFGDGTRLSIL.

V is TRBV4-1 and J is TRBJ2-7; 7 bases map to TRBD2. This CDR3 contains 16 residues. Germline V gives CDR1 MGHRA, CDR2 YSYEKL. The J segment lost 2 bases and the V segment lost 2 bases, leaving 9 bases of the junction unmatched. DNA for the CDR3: TGCGCCAGCAGCCAACCGGTAAGCGGGACGCCCTACGAGCAGTACTTC. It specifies CASSQPVSGTPYEQYF.